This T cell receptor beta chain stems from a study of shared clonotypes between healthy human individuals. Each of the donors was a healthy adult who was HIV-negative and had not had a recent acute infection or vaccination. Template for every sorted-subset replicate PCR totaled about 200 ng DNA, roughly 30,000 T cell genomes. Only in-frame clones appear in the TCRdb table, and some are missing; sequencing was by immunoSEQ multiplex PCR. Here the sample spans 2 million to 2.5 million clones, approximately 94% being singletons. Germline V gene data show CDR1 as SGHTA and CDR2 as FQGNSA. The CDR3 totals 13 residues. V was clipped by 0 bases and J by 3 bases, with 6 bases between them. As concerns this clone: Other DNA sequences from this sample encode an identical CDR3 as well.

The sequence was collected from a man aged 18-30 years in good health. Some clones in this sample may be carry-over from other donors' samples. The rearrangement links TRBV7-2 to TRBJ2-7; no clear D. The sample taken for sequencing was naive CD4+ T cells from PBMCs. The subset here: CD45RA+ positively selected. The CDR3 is CASSLATGYEQYF. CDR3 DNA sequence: TGTGCCAGCAGCTTAGCTACCGGCTACGAGCAGTACTTC.